The 17 T cell receptor beta chains given below trace back to one sample, sequenced in a study of quantifying T cell responses using KT2 cells. At the level of the study: TCR alpha and beta constant-region primers primed reverse transcription of RNA.

The cDNA 3' end received a ligated oligonucleotide with a UMI. An equimolar mix of RC1.1 and RC1.2 primed the beta chain across TRBC1 and TRBC2. TCRdb called the UMI-ligation and nested PCR reads again in MiXCR, with one record for every CDR3 protein. The sample gives 40,000 to 50,000 distinct CDR3 sequences, approximately 15% of which show up once; around 43% is in the top ten. What was sequenced was PBMCs spiked with cells of the T cell clone KT2. These TCRs come from a human donor.

This chain connects TRBV20-1 to TRBJ2-1; possibly TRBD2 for D (6 bases). Per the germline V gene, CDR1 is DFQATT and CDR2 is SNEGSKA (reference sequence). The CDR3 extends over 16 amino acids. The ends were cut back, 2 bases at V and 2 bases at J, with 16 bases in the middle. CDR3 sequence reads: CSARNWRGTPYNEQFF. DNA of the CDR3: TGCAGTGCTAGAAATTGGCGGGGAACCCCCTACAATGAGCAGTTCTTC.

This clonotype has more than one count but fewer than ten. The chain is built from TRBV18 and TRBJ2-7; TRBD2 matches 9 bases. CDR1 is KGHSH, CDR2 LQKENI, per germline. The J segment lost 1 base and the V segment lost 4 bases, leaving 8 bases of the junction unmatched. CDR3 size: 16 residues. The CDR3 loop is CASSQLGREGSYEQYF. For the CDR3, the DNA is TGTGCCAGCTCACAACTCGGGCGGGAGGGATCCTACGAGCAGTACTTC. Filled out from reference TRBV18 and TRBJ2-7, the complete variable domain reads NAGVMQNPRHLVRRRGQEARLRCSPMKGHSHVYWYRQLPEEGLKFMVYLQKENIIDESGMPKERFSAEFPKEGPSILRIQQVVRGDSAAYFCASSQLGREGSYEQYFGPGTRLTVT.

The genes are TRBV2 and TRBJ2-7; TRBD2 agrees at 9 bases. The length of the CDR3 is 17 residues. Looked up from germline, CDR1 is SNHLY and CDR2 is FYNNEI. J was trimmed by 0 bases and V by 4 bases; bases with no gene match: 10. The CDR3 DNA follows: TGTGCCAGCAGTGTCGCTAGCGGGGTACAAAGCTCCTACGAGCAGTACTTC. Translated: CASSVASGVQSSYEQYF. Using reference TRBV2 and TRBJ2-7 for the parts outside the CDR3, the full variable domain is EPEVTQTPSHQVTQMGQEVILRCVPISNHLYFYWYRQILGQKVEFLVSFYNNEISEKSEIFDDQFSVERPDGSNFTLKIRSTKLEDSAMYFCASSVASGVQSSYEQYFGPGTRLTVT.

CDR3 in amino acids: CASSTGQGNNQPQHF. The DNA for the CDR3 is TGTGCCAGCAGTACCGGACAGGGTAACAATCAGCCCCAGCATTTT. The chain couples TRBV27 to TRBJ1-5; 8 nucleotides agree with TRBD1. After removal of 5 bases from V and 3 bases from J, the junction contained 6 bases not matched to a gene. This CDR3 is 15 amino acids long. Germline V gene data show CDR1 as MNHEY and CDR2 as SMNVEV (reference sequence).

The chain employs TRBV27 and TRBJ2-7, with 9 bases matching TRBD1. The CDR3 has 14 amino acids. The ends lost 5 bases at V and 7 bases at J; junction bases unmatched: 9. Per the germline V gene, CDR1 is MNHEY and CDR2 is SMNVEV (reference sequence). The CDR3 nucleotides are TGTGCCAGCAGTCAAACCGGGACAGGGAAGGAGCAGTACTTC. Its protein is CASSQTGTGKEQYF.

This clonotype was picked up a small number of times. The V call is TRBV12-3 or TRBV12-4, the J call TRBJ1-1, with 8 nucleotides matching TRBD1. There are 14 residues in the CDR3. V lost 3 bases, J lost 1 base, and 1 base stayed unmatched. The CDR3 protein is CASSFGQGNTEAFF. CDR3 nucleotides: TGTGCCAGCAGTTTTGGACAGGGGAACACTGAAGCTTTCTTT.

CDR3 nucleotide sequence: TGTGCCAGCAGCCCTCTCTCTCAAGAGACCCAGTACTTC. Translation: CASSPLSQETQYF. V and J are TRBV7-9 and TRBJ2-5, with unresolved D. This CDR3 spans 13 amino acids. CDR1 and CDR2 (germline): SEHNR, FQNEAQ (reference sequence). The germline V and J ends were trimmed by 5 bases and 2 bases, with 9 bases remaining between them.

V usage is TRBV6-2 or TRBV6-3 and J usage is TRBJ2-7; TRBD1 aligns across 10 bases. This CDR3 spans 15 amino acids. Germline-derived CDR1 and CDR2 are MNHEY and SVGEGT. The ends lost 8 bases at V and 6 bases at J; junction bases unmatched: 13. The CDR3 spells CASCPGGQGISEQYF. The CDR3 DNA is TGTGCCAGCTGCCCCGGGGGACAGGGGATTTCCGAGCAGTACTTC.

J is TRBJ2-3 and V is TRBV20-1; a weak D match, TRBD2 (5 bases). Germline V lookup: CDR1 DFQATT, CDR2 SNEGSKA (reference sequence). V gave up 1 base and J gave up 2 bases, with 13 bases separating them. The CDR3 is made up of 15 amino acids. The CDR3, as DNA: TGCAGTGCTAGAGCCCAACTAGGATTCACAGATACGCAGTATTTT. It encodes CSARAQLGFTDTQYF.

The chain carries TRBV6-6 and TRBJ2-3; possible D gene TRBD1, 5 bases. In germline, CDR1 is MNHNY, CDR2 SVGAGI (reference sequence). Trimming took off 7 bases at V and 2 bases at J, with 13 bases between the two ends. The CDR3 covers 14 residues. As DNA, the CDR3 is TGTGCCAGCACCGACAAGGGGATCACAGATACGCAGTATTTT. Its translation is CASTDKGITDTQYF.

The chain employs TRBV5-1 and TRBJ1-1; the match to TRBD1 covers 8 bases. In germline, CDR1 is SGHRS, CDR2 YFSETQ. This CDR3 has 14 residues. V gave up 4 bases and J gave up 6 bases; unmatched junction bases: 8. CDR3 protein: CASSPTGGSPEAFF. The CDR3 DNA follows: TGCGCCAGCAGCCCTACAGGGGGGTCGCCTGAAGCTTTCTTT.

The chain has TRBV12-3 or TRBV12-4 and TRBJ2-1; no reliable D call. The CDR3 loop spans 12 amino acids. Trimming took off 3 bases at V and 4 bases at J, with 4 bases between the two ends. CDR3 DNA: TGTGCCAGCAGTTTGCAGTACAATGAGCAGTTCTTC. This sequence encodes CASSLQYNEQFF.

V gene TRBV7-8 combines with J gene TRBJ1-4, with D possibly matching TRBD1 (5 bases). V was trimmed by 3 bases and J by 5 bases, leaving 16 bases between them. There are 16 residues in the CDR3. Germline V gene sequence: CDR1 SGHVS, CDR2 FQNEAQ. The CDR3 DNA reads TGTGCCAGCAGCTTCGCCCGGGGAGGGGAAAATGAAAAACTGTTTTTT. Translation gives CASSFARGGENEKLFF. Full variable domain (missing parts from reference TRBV7-8 and TRBJ1-4): GAGVSQSPRYKVAKRGQDVALRCDPISGHVSLFWYQQALGQGPEFLTYFQNEAQLDKSGLPSDRFFAERPEGSVSTLKIQRTQQEDSAVYLCASSFARGGENEKLFFGSGTQLSVL.

This clonotype has a handful of counts. The chain uses TRBV6-2 or TRBV6-3 and TRBJ2-2; D is ambiguous. Germline V gene lookup returns CDR1 MNHEY and CDR2 SVGEGT. CDR3 length equals 12 residues. Trimming left V 4 bases short and J 6 bases short, with 6 bases between. In DNA, the CDR3 is TGTGCCAGCAGTTTACCGGCCGGGGAGCTGTTTTTT. The encoded protein is CASSLPAGELFF.

The chain joins TRBV25-1 to TRBJ2-7, with TRBD1 matching over 8 bases. CDR3 length equals 14 residues. Germline V lookup: CDR1 MGHDK, CDR2 SYGVNS. Germline trimming cut 5 bases from V and 6 bases from J; bases unmatched to any gene: 9. The CDR3 is CASSTGGRLGEQYF. DNA for the CDR3: TGTGCCAGCAGTACAGGGGGACGTTTGGGCGAGCAGTACTTC.

This clonotype was counted many times. The rearrangement links TRBV7-9 to TRBJ2-1; D is uncertain. CDR1 is SEHNR, CDR2 FQNEAQ, per germline (reference sequence). V lost 2 bases and J lost 6, with 11 bases in between. This CDR3 is 14 amino acids long. In DNA form, the CDR3 reads TGTGCCAGCAGCTTAAGTAGCATTGGCAATGAGCAGTTCTTC. Protein product: CASSLSSIGNEQFF.

This clonotype was found a few times. This sequence joins TRBV5-1 and TRBJ2-3; TRBD2 might be the D (5 bases). This CDR3 contains 16 residues. The V end was cut by 0 bases, the J end by 0 bases, with 11 bases between. Germline assignment: CDR1 SGHRS and CDR2 YFSETQ. The CDR3 DNA reads TGCGCCAGCAGCTTGGGAGCGGCAACTAGCACAGATACGCAGTATTTT. Its translation is CASSLGAATSTDTQYF.